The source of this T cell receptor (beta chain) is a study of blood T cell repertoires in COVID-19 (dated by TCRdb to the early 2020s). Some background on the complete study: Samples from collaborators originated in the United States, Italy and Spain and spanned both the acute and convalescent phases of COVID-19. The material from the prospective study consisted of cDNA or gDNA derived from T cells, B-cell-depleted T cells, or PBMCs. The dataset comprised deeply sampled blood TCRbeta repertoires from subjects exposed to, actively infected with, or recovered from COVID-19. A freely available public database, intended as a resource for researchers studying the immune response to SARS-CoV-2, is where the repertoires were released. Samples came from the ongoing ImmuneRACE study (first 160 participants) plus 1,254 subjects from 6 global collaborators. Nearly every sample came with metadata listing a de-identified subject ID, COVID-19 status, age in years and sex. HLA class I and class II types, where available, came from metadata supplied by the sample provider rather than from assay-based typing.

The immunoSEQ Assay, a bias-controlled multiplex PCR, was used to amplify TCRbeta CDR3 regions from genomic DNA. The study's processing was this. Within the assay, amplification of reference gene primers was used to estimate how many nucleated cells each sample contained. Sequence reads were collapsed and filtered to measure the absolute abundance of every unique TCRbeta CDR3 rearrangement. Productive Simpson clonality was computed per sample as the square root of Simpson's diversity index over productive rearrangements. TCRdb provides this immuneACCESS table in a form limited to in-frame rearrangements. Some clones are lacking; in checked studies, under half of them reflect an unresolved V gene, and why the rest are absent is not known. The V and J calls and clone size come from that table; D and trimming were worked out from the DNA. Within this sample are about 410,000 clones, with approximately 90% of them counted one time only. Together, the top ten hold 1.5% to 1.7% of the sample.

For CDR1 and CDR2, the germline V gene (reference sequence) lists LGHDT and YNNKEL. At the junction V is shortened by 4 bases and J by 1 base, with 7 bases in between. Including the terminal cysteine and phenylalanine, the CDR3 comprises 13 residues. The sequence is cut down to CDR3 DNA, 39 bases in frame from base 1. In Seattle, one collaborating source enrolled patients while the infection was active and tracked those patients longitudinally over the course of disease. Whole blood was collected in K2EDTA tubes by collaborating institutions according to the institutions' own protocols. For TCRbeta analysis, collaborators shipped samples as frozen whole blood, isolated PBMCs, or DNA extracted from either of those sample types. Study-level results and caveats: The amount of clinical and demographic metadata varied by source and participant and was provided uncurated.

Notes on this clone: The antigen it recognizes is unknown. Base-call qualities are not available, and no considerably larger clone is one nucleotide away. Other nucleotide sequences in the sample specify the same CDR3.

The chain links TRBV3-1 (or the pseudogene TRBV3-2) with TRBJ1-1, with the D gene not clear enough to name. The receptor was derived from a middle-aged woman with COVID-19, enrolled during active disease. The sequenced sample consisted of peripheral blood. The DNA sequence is TGTGCCAGCAGCCCTCAGGCGAACACTGAAGCTTTCTTT. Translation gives CASSPQANTEAFF.